The 29 T cell receptor beta chains below come from one sample, sequenced in a study of PD-L1 blockade in urothelial cancer. Libraries were prepared by immunoSEQ multiplex PCR; TCRdb keeps only in-frame clonotypes and omits some of them. The sample shows some 49,000 clones, 87% of them seen only once. Sample: PBMCs, taken around atezolizumab (anti-PD-L1) treatment. These TCRs come from a man aged 60 to 69 with urothelial cancer.

The chain uses TRBV5-1 and TRBJ2-3; TRBD2 aligns across 14 bases. The CDR3 contains 18 residues. Germline values: CDR1 SGHRS, CDR2 YFSETQ. Losses at the gene ends were 5 bases for V and 0 bases for J; bases not matched to a gene: 8. This chain's CDR3 is CASSTGLAGASSTDTQYF. Written as DNA, the CDR3 is TGCGCCAGCAGTACGGGACTAGCGGGGGCATCTAGCACAGATACGCAGTATTTT.

The gene calls are TRBV7-8 and TRBJ1-2, with D unclear. CDR3 size: 14 residues. V lost 5 bases, J lost 3 bases, and 13 bases lay in between. Germline CDR1 reads SGHVS; CDR2 reads FQNEAQ. Written as DNA, the CDR3 is TGTGCCAGCAGCCTCCAAGCGGGGTACTATGGCTACACCTTC. It translates to CASSLQAGYYGYTF.

J is TRBJ2-1 and V is TRBV6-5; D not certain. The V end lost 0 bases, the J end lost 4 bases, and 10 bases lay between the germline ends. CDR1 and CDR2 (germline): MNHEY, SVGAGI. The CDR3 is made up of 15 amino acids. As DNA, the CDR3 is TGTGCCAGCAGTTACTCCCGAAACGGTTACAATGAGCAGTTCTTC. Residues: CASSYSRNGYNEQFF.

CDR3 in amino acids: CASSLGVGQGYEQYF. The CDR3 nucleotides read TGTGCCAGCAGTTTAGGGGTTGGACAGGGGTACGAGCAGTACTTC. The chain has TRBV27 and TRBJ2-7; TRBD1 agrees at 9 bases. Looked up from germline, CDR1 is MNHEY and CDR2 is SMNVEV (reference sequence). J gave up 4 bases and V 2 bases, and 6 bases lay outside the gene matches. The CDR3 runs to 15 residues.

The chain recombines TRBV6-1 with TRBJ1-3, with D possibly TRBD1 on 6 matching bases. CDR1 MNHNS and CDR2 SASEGT come from the germline V gene. This CDR3 spans 14 amino acids. The ends were cut back, 5 bases at V and 4 bases at J, with 12 bases in the middle. The CDR3 DNA reads TGTGCCAGCAGTCCCGGGACAATAGGAAACACCATATATTTT. Translating gives CASSPGTIGNTIYF.

The rearrangement joins TRBV2 to TRBJ1-2; D is unclear. V shed 9 bases and J shed 4 bases, with 15 bases lying between them. The germline V gene encodes CDR1 SNHLY and CDR2 FYNNEI. The CDR3 totals 13 residues. The CDR3: CARSSNGPYGYTF. CDR3 nucleotides: TGTGCCAGAAGTTCGAACGGTCCCTATGGCTACACCTTC.

The chain joins TRBV23-1 to TRBJ1-2; D is unclear. Being an ORF, TRBV23-1 has a function that is uncertain. There are 15 residues in the CDR3. Deletions cut 3 bases from V and 5 bases from J, with 16 bases between. The CDR3 loop reads CASSHSQGLDYGYTF. CDR3 nucleotides: TGCGCCAGCAGTCACTCTCAAGGACTCGATTATGGCTACACCTTC.

The chain links TRBV6-5 to TRBJ2-1; 8 bases fit TRBD2. The CDR3 contains 13 residues. CDR1 and CDR2 from the germline V gene are MNHEY and SVGAGI. V shed 6 bases and J 7 bases; nucleotides not matched to a gene: 5. In nucleotides, the CDR3 is TGTGCCAGCAGCCCAAGACTAGCGAATGAGCAGTTCTTC. Translation gives CASSPRLANEQFF.

With regard to this clone: Other nucleotide sequences in the sample specify the same CDR3. The J gene is TRBJ2-7, the V gene TRBV4-3; 7 nucleotides align to TRBD1. The CDR3 is made up of 16 amino acids. Germline lookup yields CDR1 LGHNA and CDR2 YSLEER. V shed 0 bases and J 0 bases; nucleotides not matched to a gene: 5. The CDR3 loop is CASSQDPGQSSYEQYF. CDR3 in DNA: TGCGCCAGCAGCCAAGACCCGGGACAGAGCTCCTACGAGCAGTACTTC.

This chain links TRBV2 with TRBJ2-7; D is perhaps TRBD1 (6 bases). Trimming took off 0 bases at V and 2 bases at J, with 11 bases between the two ends. This CDR3 has 15 amino acids. Per germline, CDR1 SNHLY and CDR2 FYNNEI. CDR3 coding DNA: TGTGCCAGCAGTGAAGCGGGTCAGGGGACCTACGAGCAGTACTTC. This gives the protein CASSEAGQGTYEQYF. Together with reference TRBV2 and TRBJ2-7, the CDR3 gives the full variable domain: EPEVTQTPSHQVTQMGQEVILRCVPISNHLYFYWYRQILGQKVEFLVSFYNNEISEKSEIFDDQFSVERPDGSNFTLKIRSTKLEDSAMYFCASSEAGQGTYEQYFGPGTRLTVT.

The rearrangement links TRBV9 to TRBJ1-4, with 8 bases lining up with TRBD1. V lost 4 bases, J lost 3 bases, and 14 bases stayed unmatched. CDR1 is SGDLS, CDR2 YYNGEE, per germline. The CDR3 covers 18 residues. CDR3 amino acids: CASSSRTGNSRANEKLFF. CDR3 in DNA: TGTGCCAGCAGCTCAAGGACAGGGAATTCACGGGCTAATGAAAAACTGTTTTTT.

This CDR3 reads CASSLVATGFYEQYF. The DNA for the CDR3 is TGTGCCAGCAGCTTAGTTGCGACAGGGTTCTACGAGCAGTACTTC. The chain couples TRBV7-9 to TRBJ2-7; 7 bases align to TRBD1. CDR3 length: 15 amino acids. Trimming at V came to 1 base and at J to 3 bases, leaving 6 bases not matched to a gene. Germline V gene lookup returns CDR1 SEHNR and CDR2 FQNEAQ (reference sequence).

The chain couples TRBV6-4 to TRBJ1-2; TRBD1 agrees at 9 bases. V lost 4 bases to trimming and J lost 6 bases; unmatched junction nucleotides: 9. The germline CDR1 and CDR2 sequences are MRHNA and SNTAGT. The CDR3 contains 15 residues. DNA for the CDR3: TGTGCCAGCAGTGGTAGCGGACAGGGGAGAGATGGCTACACCTTC. Protein sequence: CASSGSGQGRDGYTF.

The rearrangement uses TRBV5-1 and TRBJ2-3, with a tentative D call TRBD2 (6 bases). V was trimmed by 3 bases and J by 7 bases, leaving 15 bases between them. CDR1 and CDR2 from the germline V gene are SGHRS and YFSETQ. This CDR3 is built from 14 residues. CDR3 in amino acids: CASSSEPGLNTQYF. The CDR3 DNA reads as TGCGCCAGCAGCTCGGAACCGGGACTCAATACGCAGTATTTT. The complete variable domain, with remaining parts taken from reference TRBV5-1 and TRBJ2-3, reads KAGVTQTPRYLIKTRGQQVTLSCSPISGHRSVSWYQQTPGQGLQFLFEYFSETQRNKGNFPGRFSGRQFSNSRSEMNVSTLELGDSALYLCASSSEPGLNTQYFGPGTRLTVL.

The rearrangement links TRBV6-1 to TRBJ2-7, with a weak D call TRBD1 (6 bases). Germline lookup yields CDR1 MNHNS and CDR2 SASEGT. The CDR3 has 17 amino acids. V was pared by 2 bases and J by 3 bases, with 20 bases between. This CDR3 is CASSESGRGRGGYEQYF. For the CDR3, the DNA is TGTGCCAGCAGTGAAAGTGGCAGGGGCCGTGGGGGCTACGAGCAGTACTTC.

This clone was counted a single time. The rearrangement joins TRBV14 to TRBJ1-4, with a tentative D call TRBD1 (5 bases). In germline, CDR1 is SGHDN, CDR2 FVKESK. The CDR3 loop spans 16 amino acids. Trimming removed 1 base from V and 8 bases from J, with 17 bases in between. Here the CDR3 DNA reads TGTGCCAGCAGCCAAGGGCTCGCCGGGGGTCGAGAAAAACTGTTTTTT. It translates to CASSQGLAGGREKLFF.

The count of this clone is one. The CDR3 nucleotides read TGCGCCAGCAGCCGACAGGGGGAGGCCTACAATGAGCAGTTCTTC. Encoded protein: CASSRQGEAYNEQFF. The rearrangement joins TRBV5-1 to TRBJ2-1; 9 nucleotides agree with TRBD1. The CDR3 sequence is 15 residues long. Germline trimming cut 4 bases from V and 2 bases from J; bases unmatched to any gene: 4. Looked up from germline, CDR1 is SGHRS and CDR2 is YFSETQ. The full variable domain, in which reference TRBV5-1 and TRBJ2-1 provide the parts outside the CDR3, is KAGVTQTPRYLIKTRGQQVTLSCSPISGHRSVSWYQQTPGQGLQFLFEYFSETQRNKGNFPGRFSGRQFSNSRSEMNVSTLELGDSALYLCASSRQGEAYNEQFFGPGTRLTVL.

The V call is TRBV28, the J call TRBJ2-3, with a possible D match to TRBD2 (5 bases). This CDR3 is built from 12 residues. Germline V gives CDR1 MDHEN, CDR2 SYDVKM. The V gene lost 3 bases and the J gene lost 7 bases, with 8 bases spanning the gap. CDR3 protein: CASSLGAHTQYF. CDR3 DNA: TGTGCCAGCAGTTTGGGAGCACATACGCAGTATTTT.

V is TRBV7-6 and J is TRBJ2-7; TRBD1 matches 7 bases. The germline CDR1 and CDR2 sequences are SGHVS and FNYEAQ. The CDR3 has 17 amino acids. Trimming cost V 5 bases and J 3 bases; bases outside gene matches: 16. The CDR3 DNA reads TGTGCCAGCAGCCCCAGCCCCTGGACAGGTCATAACTACGAGCAGTACTTC. Its protein is CASSPSPWTGHNYEQYF.

This chain uses TRBV10-1 with TRBJ1-1; TRBD1 matches at 9 bases. Germline trimming cut 3 bases from V and 11 bases from J; bases unmatched to any gene: 16. This CDR3 region has 16 residues. Germline V gene sequence: CDR1 WNHNN, CDR2 SYGVQD (reference sequence). The CDR3 protein is CASSDSGQGPHQGAFF. In nucleotides, the CDR3 is TGCGCCAGCAGTGACTCTGGACAGGGGCCTCACCAGGGGGCTTTCTTT.

The chain is built from TRBV7-2 and TRBJ1-1, with D possibly TRBD1 on 6 matching bases. Germline CDR1 SGHTA, CDR2 FQGNSA. The CDR3 length is 15 residues. The V end lost 1 base, the J end lost 4 bases, and 13 bases lay between the germline ends. CDR3 nucleotide sequence: TGTGCCAGCAGCTTAGTTGCCAGGGGCGTCACTGAAGCTTTCTTT. It translates to CASSLVARGVTEAFF. Using reference TRBV7-2 and TRBJ1-1 for the parts outside the CDR3, the full variable domain is GAGVSQSPSNKVTEKGKDVELRCDPISGHTALYWYRQSLGQGLEFLIYFQGNSAPDKSGLPSDRFSAERTGGSVSTLTIQRTQQEDSAVYLCASSLVARGVTEAFFGQGTRLTVV.

The rearrangement joins TRBV6-5 to TRBJ1-6; 8 bases agree with TRBD1. With V trimmed by 2 bases and J by 8 bases, 8 bases remained unmatched. This CDR3 contains 16 residues. The germline CDR1 and CDR2 sequences are MNHEY and SVGAGI. CDR3 nucleotide sequence: TGTGCCAGCAGTTACCCGCGACAGGGGCAGGATTCACCCCTCCACTTT. It encodes CASSYPRQGQDSPLHF.

The chain carries TRBV5-4 and TRBJ2-5; D may be TRBD2 (6 bases). V was pared by 4 bases and J by 6 bases, with 16 bases between. This CDR3 spans 14 amino acids. The germline CDR1 and CDR2 sequences are SGHNT and YYREEE (reference sequence). Here the CDR3 reads CASSLPGLPQTQYF. Here the CDR3 DNA reads TGTGCCAGCAGCCTCCCGGGACTTCCTCAGACCCAGTACTTC.

The chain uses TRBV11-1 and TRBJ2-5; 7 nucleotides align to TRBD1. The germline V gene encodes CDR1 SGHAT and CDR2 FQDESV (reference sequence). Trimming at V came to 2 bases and at J to 2 bases, leaving 5 bases not matched to a gene. This CDR3 spans 15 amino acids. This CDR3 is CASSLSRTGQETQYF. The CDR3 DNA reads TGTGCCAGCAGCTTAAGTAGGACAGGACAAGAGACCCAGTACTTC.

This clone was found once. J is TRBJ2-3 and V is TRBV27; 13 bases map to TRBD2. The V segment lost 3 bases and the J segment 5 bases; nucleotides outside the gene matches: 5. CDR1 and CDR2 (germline): MNHEY, SMNVEV (reference sequence). The CDR3 runs to 16 residues. The CDR3 DNA reads TGTGCCAGCAGTTTGACTAGCGGGGGGCCGGGAGATACGCAGTATTTT. The encoded protein is CASSLTSGGPGDTQYF.

V and J are TRBV4-1 and TRBJ2-2, with D possibly being TRBD2 (5 bases). The CDR3 covers 14 residues. CDR1 is MGHRA, CDR2 YSYEKL, per germline. V lost 0 bases and J 9 bases, leaving 11 bases between the germline ends. The CDR3 spells CASSQDRGSRELFF. CDR3 bases: TGCGCCAGCAGCCAAGACCGGGGTAGTCGGGAGCTGTTTTTT.

This clone appeared once. The rearrangement links TRBV6-4 to TRBJ1-6; D not resolved. Germline V CDR1 and CDR2: MRHNA, SNTAGT. Trimming stripped 5 bases from V and 13 bases from J, with 9 bases between. This CDR3 is 11 amino acids long. The CDR3 nucleotides read TGTGCCAGCAGTTTAGAGGTCCCCCTCCACTTT. It encodes CASSLEVPLHF.

The chain carries TRBV18 and TRBJ1-6; the D gene is possibly TRBD1 (6 bases). CDR1 and CDR2 (germline): KGHSH, LQKENI. Deletions cut 0 bases from V and 7 bases from J, with 16 bases between. The CDR3 loop spans 17 amino acids. The CDR3 is CASSPPSGALGNSPLHF. Written as DNA, the CDR3 is TGTGCCAGCTCACCACCGTCAGGGGCTCTGGGGAATTCACCCCTCCACTTT.

This clone was counted between two and nine times. V is TRBV11-2 and J is TRBJ2-7; 7 bases fit TRBD1. V gave up 1 base and J gave up 3 bases; unmatched junction bases: 3. Germline V gene lookup returns CDR1 SGHAT and CDR2 FQNNGV. The CDR3 totals 14 residues. CDR3 bases: TGTGCCAGCAGCTTAGTAGGGGACAGCTACGAGCAGTACTTC. Its translation: CASSLVGDSYEQYF.